This T cell receptor (beta chain) was captured by sequencing in a study of T cell responses to AZD1222 COVID-19 vaccine. Details on this clone: Its antigen is still unknown.

The CDR3 has 16 amino acids. The germline CDR1 and CDR2 sequences are ENHRY and SYGVKD. The germline V and J ends were trimmed by 4 bases and 2 bases, with 17 bases remaining between them. Repertoires were generated with immunoSEQ multiplex PCR, while TCRdb's copy carries only in-frame clones and drops some. The table lists some 150,000 clones, roughly 90% of them singletons. Study-level findings and limits: Only six AZD1222 recipients tested seropositive at baseline. Spike regions recognized by vaccine-associated CD4 TCRs spanned the protein, led by 160-218 and 743-854.

The material was peripheral blood, obtained 28 days after the second AZD1222 dose. The rearrangement uses TRBV10-3 and TRBJ1-2, with D possibly TRBD1 on 5 matching bases. The TCR comes from an adult who received the AZD1222 COVID-19 vaccine. CDR3 nucleotide sequence: TGTGCCATCAGTGTACCAGGGCAGCATCCGAACTATGGCTACACCTTC. It yields the protein CAISVPGQHPNYGYTF.